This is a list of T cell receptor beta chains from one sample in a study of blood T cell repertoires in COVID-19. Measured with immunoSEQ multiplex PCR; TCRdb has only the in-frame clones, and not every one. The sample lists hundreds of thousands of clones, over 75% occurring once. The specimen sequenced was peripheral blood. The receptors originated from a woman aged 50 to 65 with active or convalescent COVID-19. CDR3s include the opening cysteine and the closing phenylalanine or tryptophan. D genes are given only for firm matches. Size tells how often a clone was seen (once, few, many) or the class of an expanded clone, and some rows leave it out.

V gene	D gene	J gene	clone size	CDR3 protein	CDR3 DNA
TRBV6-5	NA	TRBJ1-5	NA	CASSFWEGYSNQPQHF	TGTGCCAGCAGTTTTTGGGAGGGGTATAGCAATCAGCCCCAGCATTTT
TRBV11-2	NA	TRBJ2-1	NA	CASSLGASTEQFF	TGTGCCAGCAGCTTAGGCGCCTCTACGGAGCAGTTCTTC
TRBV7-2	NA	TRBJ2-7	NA	CASSLLQGNYEQYF	TGTGCCAGCAGCCTCCTGCAGGGAAACTACGAGCAGTACTTC
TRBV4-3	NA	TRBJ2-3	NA	CASSQGVGREDTQYF	TGCGCCAGCAGCCAAGGGGTGGGCAGGGAAGATACGCAGTATTTT
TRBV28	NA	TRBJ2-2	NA	CASSLPAGPRIAGELFF	TGTGCCAGCAGTTTACCGGCGGGCCCAAGGATCGCCGGGGAGCTGTTTTTT
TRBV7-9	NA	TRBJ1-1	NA	CASSFEKGVTEAFF	TGTGCCAGCAGCTTTGAGAAGGGAGTGACTGAAGCTTTCTTT
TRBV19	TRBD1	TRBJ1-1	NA	CASSIFLTGAEAFF	TGTGCCAGTAGTATCTTTTTGACAGGGGCTGAAGCTTTCTTT
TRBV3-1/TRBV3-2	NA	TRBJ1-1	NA	CASSRQGYTEAFF	TGTGCCAGCAGCCGACAAGGCTACACTGAAGCTTTCTTT
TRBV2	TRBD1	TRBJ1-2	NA	CASSSQGAIYGYTF	TGTGCCAGCAGCTCTCAGGGGGCAATCTATGGCTACACCTTC
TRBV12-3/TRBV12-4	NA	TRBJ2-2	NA	CASTSPPGGELFF	TGTGCCAGCACCTCCCCTCCGGGCGGGGAGCTGTTTTTT
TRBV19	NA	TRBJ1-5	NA	CASRERTAGNQPQHF	TGTGCCAGTAGAGAAAGGACAGCGGGCAATCAGCCCCAGCATTTT
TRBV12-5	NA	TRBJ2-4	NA	CASGLAPTVIQYF	TGTGCTAGTGGTTTGGCCCCTACAGTGATTCAGTACTTC
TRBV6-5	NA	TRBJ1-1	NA	CASSWEDSNTEAFF	TGTGCCAGCAGTTGGGAAGACAGTAACACTGAAGCTTTCTTT
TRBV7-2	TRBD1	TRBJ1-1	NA	CASSLDRTLGTEAFF	TGTGCCAGCAGCTTGGACAGGACCCTTGGCACTGAAGCTTTCTTT
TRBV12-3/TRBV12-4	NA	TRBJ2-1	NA	CASSPGSEQFF	TGTGCCAGCAGCCCCGGGAGTGAGCAGTTCTTC
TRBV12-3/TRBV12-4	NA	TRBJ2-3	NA	CASSLATSSTQYF	TGTGCCAGCAGTTTAGCCACTAGCAGCACGCAGTATTTT
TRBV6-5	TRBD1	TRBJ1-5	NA	CASMGQGNQPQHF	TGTGCCAGTATGGGACAGGGGAATCAGCCCCAGCATTTT
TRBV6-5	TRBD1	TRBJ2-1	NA	CASSTTGGPYEQFF	TGTGCCAGCAGCACTACAGGGGGCCCCTATGAGCAGTTCTTC
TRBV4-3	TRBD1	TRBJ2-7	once	CASSIGTGELGEQYF	TGCGCCAGCAGCATCGGGACAGGCGAGCTTGGCGAGCAGTACTTC
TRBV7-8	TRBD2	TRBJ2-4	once	CASSLAGGAKNIQYF	TGTGCCAGCAGCTTAGCGGGAGGGGCCAAAAACATTCAGTACTTC
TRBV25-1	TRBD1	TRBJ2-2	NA	CASSAPIGQGWLPGELFF	TGTGCCAGCAGCGCCCCAATCGGACAGGGATGGCTCCCCGGGGAGCTGTTTTTT
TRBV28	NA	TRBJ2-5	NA	CASSFRGGGFGETQYF	TGTGCCAGCAGTTTTAGGGGCGGAGGGTTTGGGGAGACCCAGTACTTC
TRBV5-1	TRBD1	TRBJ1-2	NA	CASSLDRGYGYTF	TGCGCCAGCAGCCTTGACAGGGGATATGGCTACACCTTC
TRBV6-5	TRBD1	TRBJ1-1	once	CASGRQGSTEAFF	TGTGCCAGCGGGAGACAGGGAAGCACTGAAGCTTTCTTT
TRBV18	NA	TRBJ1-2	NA	CASSPSEANYGYTF	TGTGCCAGCTCACCCTCAGAAGCTAACTATGGCTACACCTTC
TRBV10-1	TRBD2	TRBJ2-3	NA	CASRTSGGKCTDTQYF	TGCGCCAGCAGAACTAGCGGGGGAAAGTGCACAGATACGCAGTATTTT